Following are 24 T cell receptor beta chains from one sample sequenced in a study of T cells in Graves' hyperthyroidism and ophthalmopathy. The CDR3 regions of TCR beta were amplified from RNA transcripts. First-round RT-PCR targeting the TCR CDR3 was performed with the HTBI primer set. TCRdb processed the multiplex PCR reads anew with MiXCR; each CDR3 protein has one entry. The sample carries some 180,000 distinct CDR3 sequences, over 15% recorded once. The sample taken for sequencing was blood. Receptor source: a woman aged 45-65 years with Graves' hyperthyroidism.

V usage is TRBV4-3 and J usage is TRBJ1-1; TRBD1 is a possible D gene (5 bases). Deletions cut 0 bases from V and 3 bases from J, with 17 bases between. Germline loops: CDR1 LGHNA, CDR2 YSLEER. The CDR3 length is 17 residues. In DNA, the CDR3 is TGCGCCAGCAGCCAAGATCTTGGAGGGGCTCGGGACACTGAAGCTTTCTTT. Translation gives CASSQDLGGARDTEAFF.

This clonotype was counted many times. The V gene is TRBV3-1, the J gene TRBJ1-2; D gene ambiguous. In germline, CDR1 is LGHDT, CDR2 YNNKEL (reference sequence). The germline V and J ends were trimmed by 2 bases and 4 bases, with 5 bases remaining between them. The CDR3 is 12 residues long. The CDR3 nucleotides are TGTGCCAGCAGCCAACGGACCTATGGCTACACCTTC. Translating gives CASSQRTYGYTF.

This clonotype has ten or more counts. The V gene is TRBV6-1, the J gene TRBJ2-2; D is ambiguous. V was cut by 6 bases and J by 7 bases, with 6 bases left in between. The V gene's germline CDR1 is MNHNS and CDR2 SASEGT. The length of the CDR3 is 11 residues. The CDR3 reads CASRIRGELFF. As DNA, the CDR3 is TGTGCCAGCAGAATACGCGGGGAGCTGTTTTTT.

The chain links TRBV12-3 or TRBV12-4 to TRBJ1-3; 10 bases align to TRBD1. V lost 4 bases to trimming and J lost 5 bases; unmatched junction nucleotides: 5. The CDR3 covers 15 residues. The CDR3: CASSSGGQGRNTIYF. CDR3 DNA: TGTGCCAGCAGTTCAGGGGGACAGGGGCGAAACACCATATATTTT.

This clonotype was counted ten times or more. The chain is built from TRBV6-1 and TRBJ1-1, with D maybe TRBD1 (5 bases). This CDR3 is 13 amino acids long. Germline V gene data show CDR1 as MNHNS and CDR2 as SASEGT. The V gene lost 2 bases and the J gene lost 8 bases, with 12 bases spanning the gap. CDR3 DNA: TGTGCCAGCAGTGAACGAGGGGCGGCCGAAGCTTTCTTT. It encodes CASSERGAAEAFF.

There are many counts of this clonotype. This chain links TRBV28 with TRBJ2-3, with 10 bases identical to TRBD2. In germline, CDR1 is MDHEN, CDR2 SYDVKM. The length of the CDR3 is 16 residues. The V segment lost 5 bases and the J segment 2 bases; nucleotides outside the gene matches: 7. CDR3 sequence (DNA): TGTGCCAGCAGTAGCGGGGGGGCCCCGATCACAGATACGCAGTATTTT. Protein sequence: CASSSGGAPITDTQYF.

This clonotype was observed at least ten times. This sequence joins TRBV12-3 or TRBV12-4 and TRBJ1-2; D not resolved. Trimming removed 5 bases from V and 0 bases from J, with 7 bases in between. The CDR3 spans 13 residues. CDR3 in amino acids: CASSQLPNYGYTF. Written as DNA, the CDR3 is TGTGCCAGCAGTCAGCTGCCTAACTATGGCTACACCTTC.

In its sample, this clonotype was seen many times. This sequence joins TRBV5-1 and TRBJ1-1, with a weak D call TRBD1 (5 bases). Germline V gene sequence: CDR1 SGHRS, CDR2 YFSETQ. The germline V and J ends were trimmed by 0 bases and 2 bases, with 11 bases remaining between them. The CDR3 loop spans 15 amino acids. CDR3 DNA sequence: TGCGCCAGCAGCTTGGACTACAGGCCCAACACTGAAGCTTTCTTT. Amino acids: CASSLDYRPNTEAFF.

This clonotype was observed at least ten times. This rearrangement joins TRBV7-2 to TRBJ2-1; 13 nucleotides agree with TRBD2. The V and J ends lost 4 bases and 10 bases, in that order; junction bases with no gene match: 10. CDR1 is SGHTA, CDR2 FQGNSA, per germline. CDR3 length equals 16 residues. CDR3 sequence (DNA): TGTGCCAGCAGCTCCCCCCCAAGGACTAGCGGGGGAGAGCAGTTCTTC. It translates to CASSSPPRTSGGEQFF.

In this sample, this clonotype turned up a few times. This chain uses TRBV9 with TRBJ2-3, with D tentatively TRBD2 (6 bases). V was trimmed by 4 bases and J by 4 bases, leaving 16 bases between them. Germline V lookup: CDR1 SGDLS, CDR2 YYNGEE. CDR3 length equals 15 residues. The CDR3 spells CASSPSSGLSDTQYF. Written as DNA, the CDR3 is TGTGCCAGCAGCCCATCATCGGGACTTTCAGATACGCAGTATTTT.

The rearrangement joins TRBV5-6 to TRBJ1-5; tentative D call: TRBD1 (6 bases). The CDR3 length is 16 residues. CDR1 SGHDT and CDR2 YYEEEE come from the germline V gene. V was cut by 4 bases and J by 3 bases, with 17 bases left in between. The CDR3 sequence: CASSLRQVSHNQPQHF. CDR3 sequence (DNA): TGTGCCAGCAGCCTCCGACAGGTTTCCCACAATCAGCCCCAGCATTTT. Based on the CDR3 plus reference TRBV5-6 and TRBJ1-5, the full variable domain is DAGVTQSPTHLIKTRGQQVTLRCSPKSGHDTVSWYQQALGQGPQFIFQYYEEEERQRGNFPDRFSGHQFPNYSSELNVNALLLGDSALYLCASSLRQVSHNQPQHFGDGTRLSIL.

Ten or more counts support this clonotype. The chain has TRBV19 and TRBJ2-3; the D gene is possibly TRBD2 (5 bases). V gave up 6 bases and J gave up 1 base, with 17 bases separating them. The CDR3 contains 16 residues. CDR1 is LNHDA and CDR2 is SQIVND in the germline V gene (reference sequence). The CDR3 DNA is TGTGCCAGTAGCCGCGTCCCGGGGATGGGCACAGATACGCAGTATTTT. This translates into CASSRVPGMGTDTQYF. Filled out from reference TRBV19 and TRBJ2-3, the complete variable domain reads DGGITQSPKYLFRKEGQNVTLSCEQNLNHDAMYWYRQDPGQGLRLIYYSQIVNDFQKGDIAEGYSVSREKKESFPLTVTSAQKNPTAFYLCASSRVPGMGTDTQYFGPGTRLTVL.

Many counts were recorded for this clonotype. The chain combines TRBV2 with TRBJ1-1; possibly TRBD1 for D (5 bases). Germline values: CDR1 SNHLY, CDR2 FYNNEI. The ends were cut back, 8 bases at V and 1 base at J, with 14 bases in the middle. The CDR3 covers 14 residues. In DNA form, the CDR3 reads TGTGCCAGCTCGGTGGGGCAGGGGAACACTGAAGCTTTCTTT. Protein sequence: CASSVGQGNTEAFF.

This clonotype was detected only a few times. The chain employs TRBV20-1 and TRBJ2-2; 13 bases are shared with TRBD2. Germline CDR1 reads DFQATT; CDR2 reads SNEGSKA (reference sequence). CDR3 length: 17 residues. V lost 2 bases and J lost 3; bases outside the gene matches: 6. In DNA form, the CDR3 reads TGCAGTGCTAGAAGGTGGACTAGCGGGGGAGACACCGGGGAGCTGTTTTTT. Protein: CSARRWTSGGDTGELFF.

This clonotype was recorded many times. The CDR3 nucleotides read TGTGCCAGCGGGACAAACTATGGCTACACCTTC. It specifies CASGTNYGYTF. V gene TRBV28 combines with J gene TRBJ1-2; tentative D call: TRBD1 (6 bases). The CDR3 has 11 residues. CDR1 and CDR2 from the germline V gene are MDHEN and SYDVKM. The germline V and J ends were trimmed by 8 bases and 2 bases, with 6 bases remaining between them.

The rearrangement links TRBV24-1 to TRBJ1-2; no firm D call. Germline V lookup: CDR1 KGHDR, CDR2 SFDVKD. There are 15 residues in the CDR3. Trimming removed 3 bases from V and 10 bases from J, with 20 bases in between. Here the CDR3 DNA reads TGTGCCACCAGTGATGTTTCGACTCGCGTTATAGACTACACCTTC. This encodes CATSDVSTRVIDYTF.

The chain couples TRBV12-3 or TRBV12-4 to TRBJ2-3; the D call may be TRBD1 or TRBD2 (5 bases each). V gave up 6 bases and J gave up 0 bases, with 28 bases separating them. The CDR3 is 20 amino acids. CDR3 in DNA: TGTGCCAGCAGCCCCACCCCCTTTGGGGGTCGGAGCCCTAGCACAGATACGCAGTATTTT. This gives the protein CASSPTPFGGRSPSTDTQYF.

This clonotype appeared many times. The chain carries TRBV6-1 and TRBJ1-1; 9 nucleotides line up with TRBD1. This CDR3 spans 17 amino acids. Trimming cost V 6 bases and J 1 base; bases outside gene matches: 12. CDR1 and CDR2 from the germline V gene are MNHNS and SASEGT. CDR3 nucleotide sequence: TGTGCCAGCAGACCAAACAGGGGGCGTGGGCCGAACACTGAAGCTTTCTTT. Translating gives CASRPNRGRGPNTEAFF.

Of note for this clonotype: Just one base apart from a much larger clone, this may be a read error. The chain carries TRBV24-1 and TRBJ1-2, with 8 nucleotides matching TRBD1. Looked up from germline, CDR1 is KGHDR and CDR2 is SFDVKD. The CDR3 runs to 12 residues. The CDR3 loop is CELLGQGRGYTF. CDR3 bases: TGTGAACTTCTCGGACAGGGTCGTGGCTACACCTTC.

This rearrangement joins TRBV14 to TRBJ2-7; TRBD1 is a possible D gene (6 bases). V lost 4 bases and J 2 bases, leaving 15 bases between the germline ends. Looked up from germline, CDR1 is SGHDN and CDR2 is FVKESK. The CDR3 runs 15 residues. Here the CDR3 reads CASSPLQTGPYEQYF. CDR3 DNA sequence: TGTGCCAGCAGCCCGCTCCAGACAGGCCCCTACGAGCAGTACTTC.

The sample holds many counts of this clonotype. The V call is TRBV29-1, the J call TRBJ2-5, with a weak D call TRBD2 (5 bases). CDR3 length: 13 residues. V shed 3 bases and J shed 10 bases, with 18 bases lying between them. The V gene's germline CDR1 is SQVTM and CDR2 ANQGSEA. The CDR3 nucleotides are TGCAGCGTTGAGGTCCGGGGAATGTGGGTCCAGTACTTC. Translation: CSVEVRGMWVQYF.

This clonotype was seen at least ten times. V is TRBV19 and J is TRBJ1-2; 9 bases are a match to TRBD1. Per germline, CDR1 LNHDA and CDR2 SQIVND (reference sequence). CDR3 size: 17 residues. V dropped 9 bases and J dropped 2; count of bases not matched to a gene: 16. The CDR3 loop is CASSPSRDRELNYGYTF. Here the CDR3 DNA reads TGTGCCAGCTCACCTTCCCGGGACAGGGAATTGAACTATGGCTACACCTTC.

This clonotype was counted between two and nine times. One end of the junction fails to match germline, which may point to a read error. This chain links TRBV7-9 with TRBJ2-7, with D possibly being TRBD1 (6 bases). The CDR3 loop spans 13 amino acids. Germline V gene sequence: CDR1 SEHNR, CDR2 FQNEAQ (reference sequence). In nucleotides, the CDR3 is TGTGTCAGCAGCTACGGACAGCTCTACGAGCAGTACTTC. Encoded protein: CVSSYGQLYEQYF.

This clonotype was detected a few times. The chain is built from TRBV9 and TRBJ2-2; D is possibly TRBD1 (5 bases). Trimming removed 0 bases at V and 4 bases at J, with 13 bases between. The CDR3 covers 16 residues. Germline V lookup: CDR1 SGDLS, CDR2 YYNGEE. The DNA for the CDR3 is TGTGCCAGCAGCGTAGCTGGTGCAGGGTCCACCGGGGAGCTGTTTTTT. Its protein product is CASSVAGAGSTGELFF.